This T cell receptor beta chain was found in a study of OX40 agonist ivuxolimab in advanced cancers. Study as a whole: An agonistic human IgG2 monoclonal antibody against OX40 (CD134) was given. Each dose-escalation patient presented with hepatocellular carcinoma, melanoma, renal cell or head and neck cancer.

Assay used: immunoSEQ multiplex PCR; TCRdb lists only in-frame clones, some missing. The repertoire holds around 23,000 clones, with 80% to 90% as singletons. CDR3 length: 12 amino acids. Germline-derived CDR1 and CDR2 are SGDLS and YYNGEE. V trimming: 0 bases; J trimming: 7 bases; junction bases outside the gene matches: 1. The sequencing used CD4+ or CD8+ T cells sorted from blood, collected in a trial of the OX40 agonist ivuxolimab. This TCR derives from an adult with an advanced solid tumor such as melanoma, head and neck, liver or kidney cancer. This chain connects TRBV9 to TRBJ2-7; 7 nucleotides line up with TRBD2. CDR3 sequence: CASSVGGGEQYF. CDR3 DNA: TGTGCCAGCAGCGTAGGGGGAGGGGAGCAGTACTTC.